This passage covers 17 T cell receptor beta chains from one sample sequenced in a study of spatial heterogeneity in lung cancer. Documented time point: blood at routine non-recurrence follow-up after resection. TCRdb reprocessed the 5' RACE reads via MiXCR and lists one record per CDR3 protein. Among about 47,000 distinct CDR3 sequences listed, 12% were seen once. The sample consisted of PBMCs, taken at follow-up. These receptor sequences come from a male donor with early-stage non-small cell lung cancer.

This clonotype was recorded many times. V is TRBV7-2 and J is TRBJ1-6; unclear D gene. Germline V gives CDR1 SGHTA, CDR2 FQGNSA. This CDR3 has 14 amino acids. Trimming took off 1 base at V and 10 bases at J, with 11 bases between the two ends. The CDR3: CASSLEGWRSPLHF. CDR3 coding DNA: TGTGCCAGCAGCTTAGAGGGTTGGAGGTCACCCCTCCACTTT.

There are many counts of this clonotype. The chain links TRBV20-1 to TRBJ1-2, with a possible D match to TRBD1 (6 bases). The germline V gene encodes CDR1 DFQATT and CDR2 SNEGSKA (reference sequence). Trimming removed 6 bases at V and 2 bases at J, with 19 bases between. The CDR3 has 15 amino acids. The CDR3 DNA sequence: TGCAGTGCCCCTAGGGGGGGCACACTAAACTATGGCTACACCTTC. Residues: CSAPRGGTLNYGYTF.

This clonotype was seen a few times. The CDR3 DNA sequence: TGCAGTGCTAGGATCACTCCGACAGGGGGTAAACGGGATACGCAGTATTTT. Translating it yields CSARITPTGGKRDTQYF. This sequence joins TRBV20-1 and TRBJ2-3; 9 nucleotides align to TRBD1. This CDR3 is built from 17 residues. V was clipped by 3 bases and J by 6 bases; unmatched bases: 16. The germline V gene encodes CDR1 DFQATT and CDR2 SNEGSKA (reference sequence).

The sample holds many counts of this clonotype. The rearrangement links TRBV29-1 to TRBJ1-1, with TRBD1 as a possible D gene (6 bases). The CDR3 loop spans 12 amino acids. CDR1 and CDR2 from the germline V gene are SQVTM and ANQGSEA. V was clipped by 8 bases and J by 1 base, with 11 bases between them. CDR3 protein: CSSGTPNTEAFF. The CDR3 nucleotides read TGCAGCTCCGGGACACCGAACACTGAAGCTTTCTTT.

This clonotype was seen repeatedly, ten times or more. This sequence joins TRBV7-9 and TRBJ2-2, with unresolved D. Trimming took off 5 bases at V and 4 bases at J, with 5 bases between the two ends. The germline gives CDR1 SEHNR, CDR2 FQNEAQ (reference sequence). The CDR3 runs 12 residues. The CDR3 coding sequence is TGTGCCAGCAGCACCCTCACCGGGGAGCTGTTTTTT. This gives the protein CASSTLTGELFF.

This clonotype was observed many times. The chain uses TRBV4-1 and TRBJ2-1, with D perhaps TRBD1 (5 bases). The CDR3 spans 16 residues. Germline values: CDR1 MGHRA, CDR2 YSYEKL. Trimming left V 0 bases short and J 7 bases short, with 16 bases between. CDR3 loop: CASSQDTQVGWNEQFF. Here the CDR3 DNA reads TGCGCCAGCAGCCAAGATACACAGGTGGGTTGGAATGAGCAGTTCTTC.

In its sample, this clonotype was seen many times. The chain joins TRBV18 to TRBJ1-4; 7 bases are shared with TRBD1. The trim removed 3 bases at V and 7 bases at J, leaving 5 bases unmatched. Germline CDR1 KGHSH, CDR2 LQKENI. The CDR3 totals 14 residues. The CDR3 DNA follows: TGTGCCAGCTCACCCCCGGGACAGTTTGAAAAACTGTTTTTT. Translation gives CASSPPGQFEKLFF.

This clonotype was seen at least ten times. This chain connects TRBV2 to TRBJ1-5; D gene uncertain. The V and J ends lost 7 bases and 3 bases respectively, with 10 bases between them. The CDR3 is 13 residues long. CDR1 is SNHLY, CDR2 FYNNEI, per germline. The CDR3 is CASTYWDNQPQHF. CDR3 nucleotides: TGTGCCAGCACCTATTGGGACAATCAGCCCCAGCATTTT.

This clonotype occurred many times. The rearrangement links TRBV5-1 to TRBJ2-5; 7 bases map to TRBD1. The CDR3 sequence is 14 residues long. V lost 4 bases, J lost 4 bases, and 7 bases stayed unmatched. Germline V gives CDR1 SGHRS, CDR2 YFSETQ. The CDR3 spells CASSPDTGAETQYF. The CDR3 DNA reads as TGCGCCAGCAGCCCTGACACAGGGGCAGAGACCCAGTACTTC.

V usage is TRBV12-3 or TRBV12-4 and J usage is TRBJ1-4; D is unresolved. Trimming left V 0 bases short and J 8 bases short, with 13 bases between. The CDR3 consists of 15 residues. For the CDR3, the DNA is TGTGCCAGCAGTTTAGCGGGGTTACGCACAGAAAAACTGTTTTTT. Translating it yields CASSLAGLRTEKLFF.

This clonotype was seen many times. This sequence joins TRBV5-4 and TRBJ2-7; possible D gene TRBD2, 6 bases. This CDR3 is built from 13 residues. Germline V gene lookup returns CDR1 SGHNT and CDR2 YYREEE (reference sequence). Trimming removed 4 bases at V and 5 bases at J, with 13 bases between. CDR3 loop: CASSPIGGDEQYF. For the CDR3, the DNA is TGTGCCAGCAGCCCAATCGGGGGAGACGAGCAGTACTTC.

The table lists this clonotype with many counts. This rearrangement joins TRBV19 to TRBJ1-5; TRBD1 aligns across 10 bases. Germline assignment: CDR1 LNHDA and CDR2 SQIVND (reference sequence). CDR3 size: 16 residues. Trimming cost V 6 bases and J 3 bases; bases outside gene matches: 8. CDR3 amino acids: CASSTGTGASNQPQHF. As DNA, the CDR3 is TGTGCCAGTAGCACCGGGACAGGGGCGTCCAATCAGCCCCAGCATTTT.

This clonotype was recorded many times. V and J are TRBV10-3 and TRBJ2-1; D is unclear. V dropped 3 bases and J dropped 0 bases, with 12 bases sitting between them. Germline loops: CDR1 ENHRY, CDR2 SYGVKD. This CDR3 comprises 16 residues. This CDR3 reads CAISDFITSSYNEQFF. CDR3 in DNA: TGTGCCATCAGTGACTTTATTACGAGCTCCTACAATGAGCAGTTCTTC.

There are many counts of this clonotype. The chain joins TRBV9 to TRBJ2-1; TRBD2 matches at 11 bases. The CDR3 sequence is 17 residues long. Germline CDR1 reads SGDLS; CDR2 reads YYNGEE. V was clipped by 4 bases and J by 6 bases; unmatched bases: 12. The CDR3 sequence: CASSPSPSGRLGNEQFF. CDR3 nucleotides: TGTGCCAGCAGCCCTAGTCCTAGCGGGAGGTTAGGCAATGAGCAGTTCTTC.

This rearrangement joins TRBV6-2 or TRBV6-3 to TRBJ2-7, with unresolved D. Germline assignment: CDR1 MNHEY and CDR2 SVGEGT. V gave up 2 bases and J gave up 8 bases, with 7 bases separating them. CDR3 length: 11 amino acids. This CDR3 reads CASSYQNKQYF. The DNA for the CDR3 is TGTGCCAGCAGTTACCAGAACAAGCAGTACTTC.

This clonotype appeared many times. The genes are TRBV7-2 and TRBJ2-1, with D perhaps matching TRBD2 (5 bases). The CDR3 runs to 15 residues. Deletions cut 5 bases from V and 10 bases from J, with 21 bases between. Germline assignment: CDR1 SGHTA and CDR2 FQGNSA. In DNA, the CDR3 is TGTGCCAGCAGCCCCAGGAGGCTTACGAACGGGGAGCAGTTCTTC. Amino acids: CASSPRRLTNGEQFF.

This clonotype was detected ten times or more. The chain recombines TRBV11-2 with TRBJ2-5; perhaps D is TRBD1 or TRBD2 (5 bases each). Germline assignment: CDR1 SGHAT and CDR2 FQNNGV. V lost 2 bases and J 3 bases, leaving 7 bases between the germline ends. CDR3 length equals 13 residues. The CDR3 sequence: CASSLWGKETQYF. The DNA of the CDR3 is TGTGCCAGCAGCTTATGGGGGAAAGAGACCCAGTACTTC. Filled out from reference TRBV11-2 and TRBJ2-5, the complete variable domain reads EAGVAQSPRYKIIEKRQSVAFWCNPISGHATLYWYQQILGQGPKLLIQFQNNGVVDDSQLPKDRFSAERLKGVDSTLKIQPAKLEDSAVYLCASSLWGKETQYFGPGTRLLVL.